Shown below are 22 T cell receptor beta chains from a single sample sequenced in a study of blood T cell repertoires in COVID-19. Sequenced by immunoSEQ multiplex PCR; TCRdb stores in-frame clones only, minus some. The repertoire holds roughly 150,000 clones, with roughly 88% as singletons. The sample was peripheral blood. These receptors all stem from a woman aged 50 to 60 in a cohort sampled during active or convalescent COVID-19.

The chain recombines TRBV6-5 with TRBJ1-5, with 7 bases that match TRBD1. Germline V gives CDR1 MNHEY, CDR2 SVGAGI. The CDR3 runs 15 residues. J lost 9 bases, V lost 7 bases, and 15 bases had no gene match. The CDR3 DNA sequence: TGTGCCAGCAAAACCGGGACAGTCGGTCCATGGCCCCAGCATTTT. It yields the protein CASKTGTVGPWPQHF.

V is TRBV7-2 and J is TRBJ2-1; D is unclear. This CDR3 contains 13 residues. From germline, CDR1 is SGHTA and CDR2 FQGNSA. Trimming stripped 0 bases from V and 6 bases from J, with 6 bases between. As DNA, the CDR3 is TGTGCCAGCAGCTTAGCTCCCTTCAATGAGCAGTTCTTC. It codes for CASSLAPFNEQFF.

This clone was seen a single time. The chain couples TRBV6-2 or TRBV6-3 to TRBJ1-2; TRBD1 matches 7 bases. The CDR3 is 13 amino acids. V shed 6 bases and J 10 bases; nucleotides not matched to a gene: 11. CDR1 and CDR2 from the germline V gene are MNHEY and SVGEGT. In nucleotides, the CDR3 is TGTGCCAGCAGCACCGGGACAGCTCCCGTCTACACCTTC. This encodes CASSTGTAPVYTF.

The chain combines TRBV6-5 with TRBJ1-2, with D possibly TRBD1 on 6 matching bases. Between the trimmed V and J ends, which lost 6 bases and 7 bases, there was a span of 15 bases. Germline V gene lookup returns CDR1 MNHEY and CDR2 SVGAGI. The CDR3 consists of 13 residues. The DNA for the CDR3 is TGTGCCAGCAGCTCAGGGGTCGCCGGTGGCTACACCTTC. It encodes CASSSGVAGGYTF.

V usage is TRBV29-1 and J usage is TRBJ2-7; tentative D call: TRBD1 (5 bases). Trimming cost V 4 bases and J 3 bases, with 10 bases left between them. This CDR3 has 12 residues. Per the germline V gene, CDR1 is SQVTM and CDR2 is ANQGSEA. CDR3 amino acids: CSVGGTYYEQYF. CDR3 in DNA: TGCAGCGTTGGGGGCACCTACTACGAGCAGTACTTC.

This clone was recorded a few times. J is TRBJ2-2 and V is TRBV7-2, with 8 bases matching TRBD1. The germline V gene encodes CDR1 SGHTA and CDR2 FQGNSA. Trimming cost V 5 bases and J 2 bases; bases outside gene matches: 7. This CDR3 region has 16 residues. CDR3 in amino acids: CASSPGGQGNTGELFF. CDR3 DNA sequence: TGTGCCAGCAGCCCCGGAGGACAGGGTAACACCGGGGAGCTGTTTTTT.

The V and J genes are TRBV7-9 and TRBJ2-7; no firm D call. The CDR3 is 13 amino acids. V lost 5 bases to trimming and J lost 3 bases, with 11 bases between them. The germline V gene has CDR1 SEHNR and CDR2 FQNEAQ (reference sequence). CDR3: CASSPPQDYEQYF. The DNA of the CDR3 is TGTGCCAGCAGCCCCCCCCAGGACTACGAGCAGTACTTC.

The chain has TRBV27 and TRBJ2-7; TRBD1 might be the D (5 bases). This CDR3 is 13 amino acids long. CDR1 is MNHEY and CDR2 is SMNVEV in the germline V gene (reference sequence). V lost 3 bases and J lost 3, with 9 bases in between. The CDR3 DNA sequence: TGTGCCAGCAGTTTCGGGCAGGGCTACGAGCAGTACTTC. Amino acid sequence: CASSFGQGYEQYF.

The gene calls are TRBV7-6 and TRBJ1-3; a possible D gene is TRBD1 (5 bases). Germline values: CDR1 SGHVS, CDR2 FNYEAQ. The CDR3 has 17 residues. V was shortened by 0 bases and J by 0 bases, with 12 bases between the two germline ends. In DNA, the CDR3 is TGTGCCAGCAGCTTAGCGGGAAGGGGTCTCTCTGGAAACACCATATATTTT. This encodes CASSLAGRGLSGNTIYF.

The rearrangement links TRBV24-1 to TRBJ1-2; D is ambiguous. CDR1 KGHDR and CDR2 SFDVKD come from the germline V gene. The CDR3 totals 14 residues. Trimming took off 1 base at V and 2 bases at J, with 7 bases between the two ends. The CDR3 DNA sequence: TGTGCCACCAGTGATTTATGGCGGAACTATGGCTACACCTTC. Encoded protein: CATSDLWRNYGYTF.

This chain joins TRBV7-8 and TRBJ2-1, with 8 bases lining up with TRBD1. This CDR3 is 16 amino acids long. The V and J ends lost 5 bases and 5 bases, in that order; junction bases with no gene match: 11. Germline V gene sequence: CDR1 SGHVS, CDR2 FQNEAQ. CDR3 sequence: CASSKLQGQANNEQFF. Written as DNA, the CDR3 is TGTGCCAGCAGCAAGCTACAGGGACAGGCTAACAATGAGCAGTTCTTC. The full variable domain, with the rest looked up from reference TRBV7-8 and TRBJ2-1, is GAGVSQSPRYKVAKRGQDVALRCDPISGHVSLFWYQQALGQGPEFLTYFQNEAQLDKSGLPSDRFFAERPEGSVSTLKIQRTQQEDSAVYLCASSKLQGQANNEQFFGPGTRLTVL.

The rearrangement links TRBV6-2 or TRBV6-3 to TRBJ2-5, with TRBD1 as a possible D gene (5 bases). Germline CDR1 is MNHEY and CDR2 is SVGEGT. This CDR3 has 16 amino acids. V was pared by 0 bases and J by 4 bases, with 15 bases between. In DNA, the CDR3 is TGTGCCAGCAGTTACTCGGCTGGCAGGGTCTCAGAGACCCAGTACTTC. Translation gives CASSYSAGRVSETQYF.

The V call is TRBV27, the J call TRBJ2-1; TRBD1 matches at 11 bases. The CDR3 sequence is 15 residues long. V shed 5 bases and J 8 bases; nucleotides not matched to a gene: 8. CDR1 and CDR2 from the germline V gene are MNHEY and SMNVEV (reference sequence). The CDR3 nucleotides are TGTGCCAGCAGTGCAGGGACAGGGGGTATCGATGAGCAGTTCTTC. It codes for CASSAGTGGIDEQFF.

The rearrangement uses TRBV29-1 and TRBJ1-1; 7 bases align to TRBD1. CDR3 length equals 13 residues. Per germline, CDR1 SQVTM and CDR2 ANQGSEA. Here the CDR3 reads CTPAQGVGTEAFF. The CDR3 region has the DNA TGCACCCCAGCCCAGGGGGTTGGTACTGAAGCTTTCTTT.

The V gene is TRBV10-3, the J gene TRBJ1-5; the match to TRBD1 covers 10 bases. The CDR3 loop spans 14 amino acids. Germline loops: CDR1 ENHRY, CDR2 SYGVKD. The J segment lost 4 bases and the V segment lost 5 bases, leaving 2 bases of the junction unmatched. The CDR3: CAISTGQGNQPQHF. CDR3 coding DNA: TGTGCCATCAGTACGGGACAGGGGAATCAGCCCCAGCATTTT.

V and J are TRBV7-3 and TRBJ2-1, with 7 bases aligning to TRBD2. V shed 1 base, J shed 5 bases, and the junction held 2 bases outside the gene matches. Germline CDR1 SGHTA, CDR2 FQGTGA. The CDR3 length is 14 residues. Here the CDR3 reads CASSLSGGHNEQFF. DNA for the CDR3: TGTGCCAGCAGCTTAAGCGGGGGACACAATGAGCAGTTCTTC.

As regards this clone: The DNA is left out, because the CDR3 cannot be placed on it with certainty; the CDR3 is given as TCRdb lists it. This chain joins TRBV12-5 and TRBJ1-6. Germline-derived CDR1 and CDR2 are LGHNT and FRNRAP. Including both end residues, the CDR3 is 14 amino acids long. The CDR3 here is CASGLGTGNSPLHF.

The chain has TRBV24-1 and TRBJ2-1; 7 nucleotides line up with TRBD1. The CDR3 runs 18 residues. From germline, CDR1 is KGHDR and CDR2 SFDVKD. Trimming took 3 bases from V and 9 from J; bases not matched to a gene: 19. The DNA of the CDR3 is TGTGCCACCAGTGATGCCCCCGGGACAGAGTATTTGAGGAGTGAGCAGTTCTTC. It encodes CATSDAPGTEYLRSEQFF.

This rearrangement joins TRBV4-3 to TRBJ1-2; 7 bases line up with TRBD1. The V segment lost 2 bases and the J segment 3 bases; nucleotides outside the gene matches: 6. Germline V gene data show CDR1 as LGHNA and CDR2 as YSLEER. This CDR3 has 15 residues. The CDR3 DNA sequence: TGCGCCAGCAGCCAATCACAGGGGCGAGACTATGGCTACACCTTC. Translating gives CASSQSQGRDYGYTF.

The gene calls are TRBV6-6 and TRBJ2-2; 7 positions match TRBD1. The CDR3 spans 15 residues. Germline CDR1 MNHNY, CDR2 SVGAGI (reference sequence). The V gene end was trimmed by 6 bases and the J gene end by 4 bases; junction bases not matched to a gene: 8. This chain's CDR3 is CASSPDRAGTGELFF. Here the CDR3 DNA reads TGTGCCAGCAGCCCCGACAGGGCGGGCACCGGGGAGCTGTTTTTT.

V and J are TRBV29-1 and TRBJ1-5; 10 nucleotides agree with TRBD1. The CDR3 totals 14 residues. V was clipped by 6 bases and J by 5 bases; unmatched bases: 7. Looked up from germline, CDR1 is SQVTM and CDR2 is ANQGSEA. DNA of the CDR3: TGCAGCGTGGGACAGGGGATTGGGGATCAGCCCCAGCATTTT. It encodes CSVGQGIGDQPQHF.

This chain joins TRBV7-9 and TRBJ2-7, with a possible D match to TRBD2 (5 bases). Trimming left V 5 bases short and J 1 base short, with 12 bases between. Germline V lookup: CDR1 SEHNR, CDR2 FQNEAQ (reference sequence). The CDR3 loop spans 14 amino acids. The CDR3 sequence: CASSPGSASYEQYF. The DNA of the CDR3 is TGTGCCAGCAGCCCGGGGAGCGCATCCTACGAGCAGTACTTC.